The rows below give T cell receptor beta chains drawn from one sample of a study of cytotoxic CD8 clonotypes in ibrutinib-treated CLL. The data were produced by immunoSEQ multiplex PCR, yet TCRdb's version contains in-frame clones alone and is incomplete. The repertoire holds 50,000 to 75,000 clones, with roughly 70% as singletons. Specimen: PBMCs, collected after 12 months of ibrutinib treatment. Source of these receptors: a human donor with chronic lymphocytic leukemia. The CDR3 runs from the conserved cysteine through the conserved F or W. A D gene is named only where the DNA matches it firmly. The size entry is marked missing in some rows and otherwise reads once, few, many or a size class.

v_gene,d_gene,j_gene,abundance,CDR3nt,CDR3aa
TRBV28,TRBD1,TRBJ2-7,few,TGTGCCAGCAGGGGACAGGGATACGAGCAGTACTTC,CASRGQGYEQYF
TRBV18,TRBD1,TRBJ2-3,NA,TGTGCCAGCTCACCGAAGACAGGGGGTTGGGACACAGATACGCAGTATTTT,CASSPKTGGWDTDTQYF
TRBV30,NA,TRBJ2-3,few,TGTGCCTGGAGTGTAGGGGGTCGTACGCAGTATTTT,CAWSVGGRTQYF
TRBV27,TRBD2,TRBJ2-7,NA,TGTGCCAGCAGTTTTGGACTAGCGGGAGTCTACGAGCAGTACTTC,CASSFGLAGVYEQYF
TRBV6-1,NA,TRBJ1-3,medium-sized,TGTGCCAGCACCAGTGACAGGTACTCTGGAAACACCATATATTTT,CASTSDRYSGNTIYF
TRBV6-6,NA,TRBJ1-1,NA,TGTGCCAGCACCGCCCGTAACAGGAACACTGAAGCTTTCTTT,CASTARNRNTEAFF
TRBV4-3,NA,TRBJ2-7,many,TGCGCCAGCAGCCTGCGTGACAGCCTGGGCTACGAGCAGTACTTC,CASSLRDSLGYEQYF
TRBV6-1,TRBD1,TRBJ1-5,NA,TGTGCCAGCAGTGGGGGACAGGGGCAGCCCCAGCATTTT,CASSGGQGQPQHF
TRBV5-6,NA,TRBJ2-3,NA,TGTGCCAGCAGCTTGGGACAGAGCGGATCAGATACGCAGTATTTT,CASSLGQSGSDTQYF
TRBV7-6,TRBD2,TRBJ2-3,NA,TGTGCCAGCAGCCCAGCGGGAGGGCCTCGGGCAGATACGCAGTATTTT,CASSPAGGPRADTQYF
TRBV7-2,TRBD1,TRBJ1-3,NA,TGTGCCAGCAGCTTATACCACAGGGGAGGGGGAAACACCATATATTTT,CASSLYHRGGGNTIYF
TRBV27,NA,TRBJ2-1,once,TGTGCCAGCAGTGGACTAACATTAGGGTTCAATGAGCAGTTCTTC,CASSGLTLGFNEQFF
TRBV9,TRBD1,TRBJ1-2,few,TGTGCCAGCAGGGGGACAGACTATGGCTACACCTTC,CASRGTDYGYTF
TRBV5-1,NA,TRBJ2-3,NA,TGCGCCAGCAGCTTGGGGCAAAGCACAGATACGCAGTATTTT,CASSLGQSTDTQYF
TRBV13,TRBD2,TRBJ2-1,NA,TGTGCCAGCAGCTTACGCGCGGGAGTAAGGAATGAGCAGTTCTTC,CASSLRAGVRNEQFF
TRBV19,TRBD2,TRBJ2-1,once,TGTGCCAGTAGACCCTCCGGGACTAACTCCTACAATGAGCAGTTCTTC,CASRPSGTNSYNEQFF
TRBV5-1,NA,TRBJ2-2,NA,TGCGCCAGCACCCAAGGACCTACCTGGGAGCTGTTTTTT,CASTQGPTWELFF
TRBV7-2,NA,TRBJ1-2,NA,TGTGCCAGCAGCTCCCACCAAGGGGCTAACTATGGCTACACCTTC,CASSSHQGANYGYTF
TRBV20-1,NA,TRBJ1-5,few,TGCAGTGCGGGGAACAATCAGCCCCAGCATTTT,CSAGNNQPQHF
TRBV28,NA,TRBJ2-1,few,TGTGCCAGCAGCCCTCGGGTGCGGGTCCCCTGGAATGAGCAGTTCTTC,CASSPRVRVPWNEQFF
TRBV6-5,TRBD2,TRBJ2-7,NA,TGTGCCAGCAGGGTAGCGGGAGGGGCCTACGAGCAGTACTTC,CASRVAGGAYEQYF
TRBV7-2,TRBD2,TRBJ2-1,NA,TGTGCCAGCAGCTTCCCGGGACTACCTTCACAGTTCTTC,CASSFPGLPSQFF
TRBV27,TRBD1,TRBJ2-3,NA,TGTGCCAGCAGAACTTCGACTTGGGACAGGGCCCATGGCACAGATACGCAGTATTTT,CASRTSTWDRAHGTDTQYF
TRBV9,TRBD2,TRBJ2-3,NA,TGTGCCAGCAGCGTAGGGCGGGGGGGCACAGATACGCAGTATTTT,CASSVGRGGTDTQYF
TRBV12-5,TRBD1,TRBJ2-5,NA,TGTGCTAGTGGTACGGGACAGGGACCCTTTGAGACCCAGTACTTC,CASGTGQGPFETQYF
TRBV6-5,TRBD1,TRBJ2-7,NA,TGTGCCAGCAGGATGGGACAGGGGGCGGGAGAGCAGTACTTC,CASRMGQGAGEQYF
TRBV2,TRBD1,TRBJ2-7,NA,TGTGCCAGCAGTGAACAGGGGGTTGAGCAGTACTTC,CASSEQGVEQYF
TRBV5-4,NA,TRBJ2-4,NA,TGTGCCAGCAGCTTGGGGACGGGGACAACCAAAAACATTCAGTACTTC,CASSLGTGTTKNIQYF
TRBV30,TRBD1,TRBJ2-7,NA,TGTGCCTGGAGTGTACGGGGACAGGGAGGGCAATACTTC,CAWSVRGQGGQYF
TRBV9,TRBD2,TRBJ2-1,NA,TGTGCCAGCAGTGCGGGGGTTGAGCAGTTCTTC,CASSAGVEQFF
TRBV11-2,NA,TRBJ1-1,NA,TGTGCCAGCAGCTTAGTAGTATTTGTGGACATAGGTGACACTGAAGCTTTCTTT,CASSLVVFVDIGDTEAFF
TRBV4-1,NA,TRBJ2-2,NA,TGCGCCAGCAGCCAAGCCCCACAGAGAGGTGGCGGGGAGCTGTTTTTT,CASSQAPQRGGGELFF
TRBV11-1,TRBD2,TRBJ2-7,NA,TGTGCCAGCAGCACCCCGGGAGCGGGAGGAGGCAACGAGCAGTACTTC,CASSTPGAGGGNEQYF
TRBV5-5,NA,TRBJ1-4,NA,TGTGCCAGCCGAGGATCTAGGAATGAAAAACTGTTTTTT,CASRGSRNEKLFF
TRBV6-4,NA,TRBJ2-7,NA,TGTGCCAGCAGGGATTGGGCCAGGGCGAGCCACGAGCAGTACTTC,CASRDWARASHEQYF
TRBV28,TRBD1,TRBJ2-6,NA,TGTGCCAGCAGTTCCCGACAGGGGAGCTCTGGGGCCAACGTCCTGACTTTC,CASSSRQGSSGANVLTF
TRBV5-6,TRBD1,TRBJ1-5,NA,TGTGCCAGCAGCTCACAGGGGCTTTTGTTTCCCCAGCATTTT,CASSSQGLLFPQHF
TRBV2,NA,TRBJ2-3,NA,TGTGCCAGCAGTCCTCAGGGTTCGCAGTATTTT,CASSPQGSQYF
TRBV7-3,NA,TRBJ2-5,few,TGTGCCAGCAGCTTATCAGTTCAAGAGACCCAGTACTTC,CASSLSVQETQYF
TRBV28,NA,TRBJ2-2,NA,TGTGCCAGCAGAAACGGCCTAGCCGACACCGGGGAGCTGTTTTTT,CASRNGLADTGELFF
TRBV2,TRBD1,TRBJ1-2,few,TGTGCCAGCGGGGTTTGGCGCGCGACAGGGAGTAACTATGGCTACACCTTC,CASGVWRATGSNYGYTF
TRBV4-3,NA,TRBJ1-2,NA,TGCGCCAGCAGCCAAGCCTTCGAGACAGACATTAACTATGGCTACACCTTC,CASSQAFETDINYGYTF
TRBV5-6,NA,TRBJ2-7,NA,TGTGCCAGCAGTTCCCGTCGGGAGCAGTACTTC,CASSSRREQYF
TRBV19,NA,TRBJ2-1,NA,TGTGCCAGTAGTATGTTGGTCCCCGGTGAGCAGTTCTTC,CASSMLVPGEQFF
TRBV11-2,NA,TRBJ2-1,NA,TGTGCCAGCAGCTTCTGGGACCTAGTTCTCTACAATGAGCAGTTCTTC,CASSFWDLVLYNEQFF
TRBV5-1,TRBD2,TRBJ2-5,NA,TGCGCCAGCAGTCGACCGGGGCGGGAGTTTCTAGAGACCCAGTACTTC,CASSRPGREFLETQYF
TRBV5-1,TRBD2,TRBJ2-3,once,TGCGCCAGCAGCAAGGGACTAGCGGGCGCCACAGATACGCAGTATTTT,CASSKGLAGATDTQYF
TRBV30,TRBD2,TRBJ2-1,NA,TGTGCCTGGAGCCTACGGACTAGCGGGAGAAACGCGAATGAGCAGTTCTTC,CAWSLRTSGRNANEQFF
TRBV5-1,NA,TRBJ2-3,NA,TGCGCCAGCAGCTTGGACAGGGCAGTGGCAGATACGCAGTATTTT,CASSLDRAVADTQYF
TRBV19,TRBD1,TRBJ1-5,NA,TGTGCCAGTAGCATACGACAGGGGATTGACAATCAGCCCCAGCATTTT,CASSIRQGIDNQPQHF
TRBV19,TRBD1,TRBJ1-1,NA,TGTGCCAGTAGTCTCGGGACAGGTAGGACCACTGAAGCTTTCTTT,CASSLGTGRTTEAFF
TRBV6-1,NA,TRBJ1-5,once,TGTGCCAGCATGGGTTGGAGTAATCAGCCCCAGCATTTT,CASMGWSNQPQHF
TRBV18,NA,TRBJ2-7,NA,TGTGCCAGCTCACCCCAGACCTACGAGCAGTACTTC,CASSPQTYEQYF
TRBV2,NA,TRBJ2-6,NA,TGTGCCAGCAGTTACCAGGGGACTGGGGCCAACGTCCTGACTTTC,CASSYQGTGANVLTF
TRBV27,TRBD1,TRBJ2-7,NA,TGTGCCAGCAGTGGGGGACAGTCAGGCGACTACGAGCAGTACTTC,CASSGGQSGDYEQYF